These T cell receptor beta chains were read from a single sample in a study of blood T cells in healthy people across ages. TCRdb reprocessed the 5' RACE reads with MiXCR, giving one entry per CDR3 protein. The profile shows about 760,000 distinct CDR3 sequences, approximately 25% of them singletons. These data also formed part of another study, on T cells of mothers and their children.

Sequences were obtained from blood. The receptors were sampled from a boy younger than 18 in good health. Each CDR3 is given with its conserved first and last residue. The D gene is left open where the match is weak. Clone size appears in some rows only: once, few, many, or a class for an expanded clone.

CDR3 protein: CSARYSRGSSYEQYF
CDR3 DNA: TGCAGTGCTAGATACTCGCGTGGGAGCTCCTACGAGCAGTACTTC
D gene: NA
J gene: TRBJ2-7
CDR3 length: 15
V gene: TRBV20-1
clone size: NA

CDR3 protein: CASSRRSSGELFF
CDR3 DNA: TGTGCCAGCAGCCGCAGATCATCCGGGGAGCTGTTTTTT
D gene: NA
J gene: TRBJ2-2
CDR3 length: 13
V gene: TRBV7-9
clone size: NA

CDR3 protein: CASGLMGQGPPFF
CDR3 DNA: TGTGCCAGCGGCTTAATGGGACAGGGCCCCCCTTTCTTT
D gene: TRBD1
J gene: TRBJ1-1
CDR3 length: 13
V gene: TRBV7-3
clone size: few

CDR3 protein: CAVEGERSYEQYF
CDR3 DNA: TGTGCCGTCGAAGGGGAACGGTCCTACGAGCAGTACTTC
D gene: NA
J gene: TRBJ2-7
CDR3 length: 13
V gene: TRBV9
clone size: NA

CDR3 protein: CASSQDLRQGDGQYF
CDR3 DNA: TGTGCCAGCAGCCAAGATCTTCGCCAGGGTGACGGTCAGTACTTC
D gene: NA
J gene: TRBJ2-4
CDR3 length: 15
V gene: TRBV3-1
clone size: few

CDR3 protein: CASSPNTGASTF
CDR3 DNA: TGTGCCAGCAGCCCAAATACAGGGGCATCCACATTT
D gene: TRBD1
J gene: TRBJ1-1
CDR3 length: 12
V gene: TRBV9
clone size: few

CDR3 protein: CASSKSGSRTDTQYF
CDR3 DNA: TGTGCCAGCAGTAAATCAGGGTCCCGAACAGATACGCAGTATTTT
D gene: NA
J gene: TRBJ2-3
CDR3 length: 15
V gene: TRBV25-1
clone size: NA

CDR3 protein: CSARRGSLQETQYF
CDR3 DNA: TGCAGTGCTCGGAGGGGGAGCCTGCAAGAGACCCAGTACTTC
D gene: NA
J gene: TRBJ2-5
CDR3 length: 14
V gene: TRBV20-1
clone size: NA

CDR3 protein: CSAESSLGWDTQYF
CDR3 DNA: TGCAGCGCTGAAAGTAGCCTGGGCTGGGATACGCAGTATTTT
D gene: NA
J gene: TRBJ2-3
CDR3 length: 14
V gene: TRBV29-1
clone size: NA

CDR3 protein: CASSYGTGLLYGYTF
CDR3 DNA: TGTGCCAGCAGTTACGGGACAGGGCTCCTCTATGGCTACACCTTC
D gene: TRBD1
J gene: TRBJ1-2
CDR3 length: 15
V gene: TRBV6-5
clone size: NA

CDR3 protein: CASPKPGNYEQYF
CDR3 DNA: TGTGCCAGCCCCAAACCAGGGAACTACGAGCAGTACTTC
D gene: NA
J gene: TRBJ2-7
CDR3 length: 13
V gene: TRBV21-1
clone size: few

CDR3 protein: CSGTGTRGTGELFF
CDR3 DNA: TGCAGCGGGACGGGTACTAGGGGCACCGGGGAGCTGTTTTTT
D gene: NA
J gene: TRBJ2-2
CDR3 length: 14
V gene: TRBV29-1
clone size: few

CDR3 protein: CASSSLAEKNTGELFF
CDR3 DNA: TGTGCCAGCAGCTCCTTAGCGGAAAAGAACACCGGGGAGCTGTTTTTT
D gene: NA
J gene: TRBJ2-2
CDR3 length: 16
V gene: TRBV7-9
clone size: NA

CDR3 protein: CAISESTGSGANVLTF
CDR3 DNA: TGTGCCATCAGTGAGTCTACGGGCTCTGGGGCCAACGTCCTGACTTTC
D gene: NA
J gene: TRBJ2-6
CDR3 length: 16
V gene: TRBV10-3
clone size: NA

CDR3 protein: CASSFNQDYGYTF
CDR3 DNA: TGTGCCAGCAGTTTTAATCAGGACTATGGCTACACCTTC
D gene: NA
J gene: TRBJ1-2
CDR3 length: 13
V gene: TRBV12-3/TRBV12-4
clone size: NA

CDR3 protein: CASSYPRAAPSGANVLTF
CDR3 DNA: TGTGCCAGCAGTTACCCCCGGGCGGCCCCCTCTGGGGCCAACGTCCTGACTTTC
D gene: NA
J gene: TRBJ2-6
CDR3 length: 18
V gene: TRBV6-5
clone size: NA

CDR3 protein: CVSSAQLVEETQYF
CDR3 DNA: TGTGTCAGCAGCGCCCAACTAGTTGAAGAGACCCAGTACTTC
D gene: NA
J gene: TRBJ2-5
CDR3 length: 14
V gene: TRBV7-6
clone size: NA

CDR3 protein: CASSLGGGGNYGYTF
CDR3 DNA: TGTGCCAGCAGTTTAGGGGGAGGGGGCAACTATGGCTACACCTTC
D gene: TRBD1
J gene: TRBJ1-2
CDR3 length: 15
V gene: TRBV12-3/TRBV12-4
clone size: many

CDR3 protein: CSARASSFLQETQYF
CDR3 DNA: TGCAGTGCTAGAGCGAGTTCGTTCCTCCAAGAGACCCAGTACTTC
D gene: NA
J gene: TRBJ2-5
CDR3 length: 15
V gene: TRBV20-1
clone size: NA

CDR3 protein: CASRSRDRGGTDTQYF
CDR3 DNA: TGTGCCAGCAGATCTCGCGACAGGGGCGGCACAGATACGCAGTATTTT
D gene: TRBD1
J gene: TRBJ2-3
CDR3 length: 16
V gene: TRBV7-9
clone size: NA

CDR3 protein: CASSLVGGSTYNEQFF
CDR3 DNA: TGTGCCAGCAGTTTAGTCGGGGGGTCCACCTACAATGAGCAGTTCTTC
D gene: TRBD2
J gene: TRBJ2-1
CDR3 length: 16
V gene: TRBV28
clone size: few

CDR3 protein: CASSQVVSVVEDTQYF
CDR3 DNA: TGCGCCAGCAGCCAAGTTGTCAGCGTGGTAGAAGATACGCAGTATTTT
D gene: NA
J gene: TRBJ2-3
CDR3 length: 16
V gene: TRBV4-1
clone size: NA

CDR3 protein: CASSQERPAHGYTF
CDR3 DNA: TGCGCCAGCAGCCAAGAGAGGCCAGCTCATGGCTACACCTTC
D gene: NA
J gene: TRBJ1-2
CDR3 length: 14
V gene: TRBV4-1
clone size: few

CDR3 protein: CASSFGPLLASEQFF
CDR3 DNA: TGTGCCAGCAGTTTCGGACCGTTACTAGCTAGTGAGCAGTTCTTC
D gene: NA
J gene: TRBJ2-1
CDR3 length: 15
V gene: TRBV12-3/TRBV12-4
clone size: NA

CDR3 protein: CASSSAAATNEKLFF
CDR3 DNA: TGTGCCAGCAGTTCCGCGGCAGCAACTAATGAAAAACTGTTTTTT
D gene: NA
J gene: TRBJ1-4
CDR3 length: 15
V gene: TRBV12-3/TRBV12-4
clone size: NA

CDR3 protein: CASSVLGQGGDTQYF
CDR3 DNA: TGTGCCAGCAGCGTATTGGGACAGGGGGGAGATACGCAGTATTTT
D gene: TRBD1
J gene: TRBJ2-3
CDR3 length: 15
V gene: TRBV9
clone size: few

CDR3 protein: CASSLATSPGEQYF
CDR3 DNA: TGTGCCAGCAGCTTAGCGACTTCCCCGGGGGAGCAGTACTTC
D gene: NA
J gene: TRBJ2-7
CDR3 length: 14
V gene: TRBV7-8
clone size: few